This T cell receptor beta chain was identified during a study of T cells in Graves' hyperthyroidism and ophthalmopathy. Study at large: Peripheral blood was taken when the disease was first diagnosed, before any treatment began.

Study results and limitations: Stable hyperthyroidism and ophthalmopathy were separated using 13 V-J signatures.

TCR beta CDR3 regions were amplified from RNA transcripts. TCR CDR3 regions were first amplified by RT-PCR with HTBI primers. TCRdb fed the multiplex PCR reads into MiXCR, producing one record per CDR3 protein. The table records over 350,000 distinct CDR3 sequences, about a fifth of them present only once. Diagnosis relied on clinical symptoms, serum thyroxine and TRAb, thyroid ultrasound and orbital computed tomography. Fresh peripheral blood, around 11 ml of it, supplied the PBMCs. The V gene's germline CDR1 is SNHLY and CDR2 FYNNEI. The CDR3 extends over 15 amino acids. The ends lost 2 bases at V and 5 bases at J; junction bases unmatched: 8. There are many counts of this clonotype. As yet, its antigen is unknown.

This sequence was found in a young man with Graves' ophthalmopathy. Specimen: blood. The V call is TRBV2, the J call TRBJ2-5, with 7 positions matching TRBD1. The CDR3 bases are TGTGCCAGCAGTGAATACGACAGGGTCGCGGAGACCCAGTACTTC. Translating it yields CASSEYDRVAETQYF.